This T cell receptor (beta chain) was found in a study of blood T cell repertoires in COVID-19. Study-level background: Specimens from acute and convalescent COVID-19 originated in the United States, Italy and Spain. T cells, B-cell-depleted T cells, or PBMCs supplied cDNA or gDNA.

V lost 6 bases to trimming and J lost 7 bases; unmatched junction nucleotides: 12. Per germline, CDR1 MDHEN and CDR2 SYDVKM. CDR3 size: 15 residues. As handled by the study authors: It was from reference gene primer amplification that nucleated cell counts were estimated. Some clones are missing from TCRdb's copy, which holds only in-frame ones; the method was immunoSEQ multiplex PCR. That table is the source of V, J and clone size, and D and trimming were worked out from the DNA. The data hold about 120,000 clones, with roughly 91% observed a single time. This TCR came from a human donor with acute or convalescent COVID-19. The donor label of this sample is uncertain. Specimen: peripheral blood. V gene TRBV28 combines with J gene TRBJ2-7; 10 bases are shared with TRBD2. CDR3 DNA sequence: TGTGCCAGCAGAGAACGACTAGCGGGTTTTGATGAGCAGTACTTC. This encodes CASRERLAGFDEQYF.